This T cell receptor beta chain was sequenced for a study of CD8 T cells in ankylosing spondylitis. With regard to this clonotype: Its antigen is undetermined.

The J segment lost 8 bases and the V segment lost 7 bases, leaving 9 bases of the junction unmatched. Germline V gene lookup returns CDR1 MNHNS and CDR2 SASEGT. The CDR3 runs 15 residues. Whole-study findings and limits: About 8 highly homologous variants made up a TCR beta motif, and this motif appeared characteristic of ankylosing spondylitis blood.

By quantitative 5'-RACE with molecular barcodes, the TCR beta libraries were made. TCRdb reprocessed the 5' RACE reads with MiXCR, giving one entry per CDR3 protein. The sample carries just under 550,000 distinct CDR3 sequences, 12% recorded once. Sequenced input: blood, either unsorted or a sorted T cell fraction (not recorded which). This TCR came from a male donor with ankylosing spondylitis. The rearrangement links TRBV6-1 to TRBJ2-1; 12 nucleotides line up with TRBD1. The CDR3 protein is CASNQPGQGAYEQFF. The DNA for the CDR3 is TGTGCCAGCAACCAACCGGGACAGGGGGCCTATGAGCAGTTCTTC.